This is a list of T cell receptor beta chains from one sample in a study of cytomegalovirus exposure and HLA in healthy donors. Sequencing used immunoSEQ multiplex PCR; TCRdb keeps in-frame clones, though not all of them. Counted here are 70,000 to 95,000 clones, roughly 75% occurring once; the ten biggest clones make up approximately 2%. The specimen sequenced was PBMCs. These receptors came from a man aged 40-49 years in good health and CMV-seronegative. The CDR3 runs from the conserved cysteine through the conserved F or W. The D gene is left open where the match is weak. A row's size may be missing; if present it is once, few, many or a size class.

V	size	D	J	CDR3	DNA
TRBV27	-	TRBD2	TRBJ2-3	CASRRGVTDTQYF	TGTGCCAGCAGGCGGGGGGTCACAGATACGCAGTATTTT
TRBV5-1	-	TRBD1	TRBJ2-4	CASSLRGQGEENIQYF	TGCGCCAGCAGCTTGCGGGGACAGGGTGAGGAAAACATTCAGTACTTC
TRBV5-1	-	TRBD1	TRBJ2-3	CASSDRDRVDTQYF	TGCGCCAGCAGCGACCGGGACAGGGTGGATACGCAGTATTTT
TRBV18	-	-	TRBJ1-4	CASSPGLSGEKLFF	TGTGCCAGCTCACCAGGACTCTCGGGGGAAAAACTGTTTTTT
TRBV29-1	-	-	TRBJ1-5	CSVGAVNQPQHF	TGCAGCGTTGGGGCAGTCAATCAGCCCCAGCATTTT
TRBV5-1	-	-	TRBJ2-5	CASSTGGFQETQYF	TGCGCCAGCAGCACTGGCGGGTTTCAAGAGACCCAGTACTTC
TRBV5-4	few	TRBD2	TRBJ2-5	CASSLRGGGTLAYRETQYF	TGTGCCAGCAGCTTGCGGGGCGGGGGGACCTTAGCGTATCGAGAGACCCAGTACTTC
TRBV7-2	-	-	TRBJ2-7	CASSSPGIPEQYF	TGTGCCAGCAGCTCCCCGGGGATCCCCGAGCAGTACTTC
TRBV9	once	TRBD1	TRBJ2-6	CASRQGFGANVLTF	TGTGCCAGCAGACAGGGGTTTGGGGCCAACGTCCTGACTTTC
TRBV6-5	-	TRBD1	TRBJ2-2	CASSYNRGGELFF	TGTGCCAGCAGTTACAACAGGGGCGGGGAGCTGTTTTTT
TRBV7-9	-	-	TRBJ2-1	CASSSSNDRDNEQFF	TGTGCCAGCAGCTCATCCAACGACAGAGACAATGAGCAGTTCTTC
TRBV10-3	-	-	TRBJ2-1	CAIEATGLAEQFF	TGTGCCATCGAAGCAACAGGGTTGGCTGAGCAGTTCTTC
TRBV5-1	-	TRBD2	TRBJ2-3	CASSLSGLGSADTQYF	TGCGCCAGCAGCTTGTCGGGACTAGGGAGTGCAGATACGCAGTATTTT
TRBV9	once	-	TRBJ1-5	CASSVGGDGNQPQHF	TGTGCCAGCAGCGTAGGGGGAGATGGCAATCAGCCCCAGCATTTT